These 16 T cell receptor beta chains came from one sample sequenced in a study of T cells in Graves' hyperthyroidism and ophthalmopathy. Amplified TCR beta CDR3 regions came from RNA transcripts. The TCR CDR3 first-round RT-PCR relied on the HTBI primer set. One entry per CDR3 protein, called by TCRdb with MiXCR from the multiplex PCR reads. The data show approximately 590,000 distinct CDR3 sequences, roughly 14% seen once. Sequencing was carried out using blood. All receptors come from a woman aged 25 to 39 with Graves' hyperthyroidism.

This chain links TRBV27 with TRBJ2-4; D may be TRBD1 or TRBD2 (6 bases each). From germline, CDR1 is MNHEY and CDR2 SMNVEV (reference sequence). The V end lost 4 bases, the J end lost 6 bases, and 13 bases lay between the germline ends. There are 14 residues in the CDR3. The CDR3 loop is CASSSPRGGNIQYF. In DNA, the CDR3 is TGTGCCAGCAGTTCCCCCAGGGGAGGAAACATTCAGTACTTC.

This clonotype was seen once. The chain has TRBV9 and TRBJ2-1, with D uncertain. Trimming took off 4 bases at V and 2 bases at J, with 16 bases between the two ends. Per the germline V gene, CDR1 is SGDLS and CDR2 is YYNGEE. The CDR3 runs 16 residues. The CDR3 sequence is CASSYRWVSAYNEQFF. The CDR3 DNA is TGTGCCAGCAGCTATAGGTGGGTAAGCGCCTACAATGAGCAGTTCTTC.

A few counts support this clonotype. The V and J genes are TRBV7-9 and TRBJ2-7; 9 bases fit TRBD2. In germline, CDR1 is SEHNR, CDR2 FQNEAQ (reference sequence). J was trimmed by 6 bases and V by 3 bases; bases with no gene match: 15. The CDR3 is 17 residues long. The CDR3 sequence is CASSFSSSGLAGFEQYF. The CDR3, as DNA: TGTGCCAGCAGCTTTTCATCCTCAGGGCTAGCGGGATTCGAGCAGTACTTC.

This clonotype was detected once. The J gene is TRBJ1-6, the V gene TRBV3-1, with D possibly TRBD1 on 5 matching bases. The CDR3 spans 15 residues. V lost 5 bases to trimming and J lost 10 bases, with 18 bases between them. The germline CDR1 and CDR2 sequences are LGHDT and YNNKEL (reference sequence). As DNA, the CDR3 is TGTGCCAGCAGCTGGGACTACGAGTCTAGGTCACCCCTCCACTTT. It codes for CASSWDYESRSPLHF.

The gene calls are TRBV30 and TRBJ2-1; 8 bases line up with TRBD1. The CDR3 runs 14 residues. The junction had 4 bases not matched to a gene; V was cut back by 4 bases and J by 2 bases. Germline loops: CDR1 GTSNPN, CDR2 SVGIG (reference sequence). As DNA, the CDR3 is TGTGCCTGGACCGACAGGGGAACCTACAATGAGCAGTTCTTC. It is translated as CAWTDRGTYNEQFF.

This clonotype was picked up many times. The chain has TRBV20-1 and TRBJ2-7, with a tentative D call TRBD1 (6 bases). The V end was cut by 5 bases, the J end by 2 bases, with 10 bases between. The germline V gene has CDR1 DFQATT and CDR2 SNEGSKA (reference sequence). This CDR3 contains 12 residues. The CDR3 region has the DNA TGCAGTGCTCCCGGGACACCCTACGAGCAGTACTTC. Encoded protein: CSAPGTPYEQYF.

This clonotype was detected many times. In DNA form, the CDR3 reads TGCAGTGCTAGAGATTGGGGGACTAGCGCCAATGAGCAGTTCTTC. It translates to CSARDWGTSANEQFF. The rearrangement joins TRBV20-1 to TRBJ2-1, with 10 bases identical to TRBD2. The CDR3 has 15 residues. Trimming at V came to 0 bases and at J to 6 bases, leaving 5 bases not matched to a gene. CDR1 is DFQATT and CDR2 is SNEGSKA in the germline V gene (reference sequence).

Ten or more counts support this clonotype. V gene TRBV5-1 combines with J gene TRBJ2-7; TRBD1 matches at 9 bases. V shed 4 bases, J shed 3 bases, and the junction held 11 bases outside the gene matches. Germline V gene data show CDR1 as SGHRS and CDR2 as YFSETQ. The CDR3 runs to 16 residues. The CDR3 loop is CASSNERQGGLYEQYF. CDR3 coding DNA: TGCGCCAGCAGCAACGAGAGACAGGGGGGACTCTACGAGCAGTACTTC.

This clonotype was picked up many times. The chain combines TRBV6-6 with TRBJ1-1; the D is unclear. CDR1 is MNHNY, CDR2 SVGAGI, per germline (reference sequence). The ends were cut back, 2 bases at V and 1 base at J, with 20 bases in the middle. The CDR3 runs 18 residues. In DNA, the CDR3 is TGTGCCAGCAGTTACCCTTCGATGGAGAGAACAGAGAACACTGAAGCTTTCTTT. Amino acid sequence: CASSYPSMERTENTEAFF.

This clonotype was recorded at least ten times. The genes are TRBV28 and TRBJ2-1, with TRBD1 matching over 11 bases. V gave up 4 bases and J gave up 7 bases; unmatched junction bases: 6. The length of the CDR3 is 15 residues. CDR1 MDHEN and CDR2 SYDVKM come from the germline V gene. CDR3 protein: CASSSGQGAWNEQFF. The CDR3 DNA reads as TGTGCCAGCAGTTCTGGACAGGGGGCTTGGAATGAGCAGTTCTTC.

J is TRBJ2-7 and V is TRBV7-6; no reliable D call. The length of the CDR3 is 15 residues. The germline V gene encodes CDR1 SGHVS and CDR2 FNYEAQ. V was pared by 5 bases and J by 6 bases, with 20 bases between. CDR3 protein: CASSPRVGFEIEQYF. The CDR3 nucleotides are TGTGCCAGCAGCCCCCGTGTGGGGTTCGAGATCGAGCAGTACTTC.

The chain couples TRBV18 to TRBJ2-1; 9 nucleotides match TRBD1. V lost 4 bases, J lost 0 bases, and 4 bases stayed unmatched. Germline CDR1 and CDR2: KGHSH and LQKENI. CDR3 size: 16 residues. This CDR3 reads CASSRQTGGSYNEQFF. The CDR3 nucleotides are TGTGCCAGCTCACGGCAGACAGGGGGCTCCTACAATGAGCAGTTCTTC.

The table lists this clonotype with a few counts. This chain's CDR3 is CASSSRPPETQYF. CDR3 sequence (DNA): TGTGCCAGCAGTTCCCGGCCTCCTGAGACCCAGTACTTC. The chain employs TRBV27 and TRBJ2-5, with D unclear. Germline V gene lookup returns CDR1 MNHEY and CDR2 SMNVEV (reference sequence). V gave up 4 bases and J gave up 5 bases, with 11 bases separating them. This CDR3 has 13 amino acids.

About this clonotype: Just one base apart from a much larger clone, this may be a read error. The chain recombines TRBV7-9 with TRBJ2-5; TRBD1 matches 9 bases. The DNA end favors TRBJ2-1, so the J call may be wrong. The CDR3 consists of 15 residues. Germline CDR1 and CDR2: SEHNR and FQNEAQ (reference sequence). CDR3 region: CASSSRRQGGETQFF. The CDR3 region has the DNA TGTGCCAGCAGCTCACGCAGACAGGGGGGGGAGACCCAGTTCTTC.

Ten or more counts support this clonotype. In DNA form, the CDR3 reads TGTGCCAGCAGCACCGCGGGACAGGGGTTGGGTTGGGAAAAACTGTTTTTT. This gives the protein CASSTAGQGLGWEKLFF. The chain combines TRBV28 with TRBJ1-4; 10 positions agree with TRBD1. The CDR3 has 17 amino acids. The junction had 15 bases not matched to a gene; V was cut back by 6 bases and J by 8 bases. CDR1 MDHEN and CDR2 SYDVKM come from the germline V gene.

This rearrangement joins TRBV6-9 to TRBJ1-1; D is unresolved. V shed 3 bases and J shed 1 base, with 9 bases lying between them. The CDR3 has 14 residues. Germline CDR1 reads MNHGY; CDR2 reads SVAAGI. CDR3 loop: CASSYPGRNTEAFF. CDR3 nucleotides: TGTGCCAGCAGTTACCCTGGACGGAACACTGAAGCTTTCTTT.